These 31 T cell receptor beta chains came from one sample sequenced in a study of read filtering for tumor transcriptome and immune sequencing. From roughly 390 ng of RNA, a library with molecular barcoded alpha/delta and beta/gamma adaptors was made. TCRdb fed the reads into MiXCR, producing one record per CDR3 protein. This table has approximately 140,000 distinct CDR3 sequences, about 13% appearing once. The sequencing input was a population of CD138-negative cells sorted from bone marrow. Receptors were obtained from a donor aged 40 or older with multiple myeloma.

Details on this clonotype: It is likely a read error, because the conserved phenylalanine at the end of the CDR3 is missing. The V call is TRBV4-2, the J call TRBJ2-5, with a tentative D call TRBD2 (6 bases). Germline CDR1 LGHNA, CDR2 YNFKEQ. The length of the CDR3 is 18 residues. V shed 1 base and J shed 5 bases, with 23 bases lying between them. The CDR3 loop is CASSQVELAENRWETQYS. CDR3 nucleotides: TGTGCCAGCAGCCAAGTCGAGTTAGCGGAAAATCGATGGGAGACCCAGTACTCC.

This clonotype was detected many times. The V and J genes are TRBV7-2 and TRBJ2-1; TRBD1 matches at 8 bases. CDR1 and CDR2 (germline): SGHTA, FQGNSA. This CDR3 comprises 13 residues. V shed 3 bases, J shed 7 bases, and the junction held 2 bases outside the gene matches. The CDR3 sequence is CASSLTGVNEQFF. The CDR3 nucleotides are TGTGCCAGCAGCTTGACAGGGGTGAATGAGCAGTTCTTC.

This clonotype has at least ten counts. CDR3 nucleotide sequence: TGCGCCAGCAGGACAAGTCAGGGGGCGAGCTATGGCTACACCTTC. Translating gives CASRTSQGASYGYTF. The gene calls are TRBV4-1 and TRBJ1-2; TRBD1 matches at 8 bases. In germline, CDR1 is MGHRA, CDR2 YSYEKL. There are 15 residues in the CDR3. V lost 6 bases to trimming and J lost 4 bases; unmatched junction nucleotides: 10.

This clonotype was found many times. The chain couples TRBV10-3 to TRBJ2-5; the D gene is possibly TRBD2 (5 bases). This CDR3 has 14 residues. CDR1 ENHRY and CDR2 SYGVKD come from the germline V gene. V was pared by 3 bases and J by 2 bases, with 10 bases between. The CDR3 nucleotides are TGTGCCATCAGTGAAAGAGCGGATCAAGAGACCCAGTACTTC. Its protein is CAISERADQETQYF.

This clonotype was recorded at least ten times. In nucleotides, the CDR3 is TGCAGCGTTTTAGGACTAGCGGGAGGTAGCTCCTACAATGAGCAGTTCTTC. Translating it yields CSVLGLAGGSSYNEQFF. The chain uses TRBV29-1 and TRBJ2-1; 14 nucleotides match TRBD2. This CDR3 is built from 17 residues. Trimming removed 5 bases from V and 0 bases from J; junction bases left unmatched: 6. Germline CDR1 SQVTM, CDR2 ANQGSEA.

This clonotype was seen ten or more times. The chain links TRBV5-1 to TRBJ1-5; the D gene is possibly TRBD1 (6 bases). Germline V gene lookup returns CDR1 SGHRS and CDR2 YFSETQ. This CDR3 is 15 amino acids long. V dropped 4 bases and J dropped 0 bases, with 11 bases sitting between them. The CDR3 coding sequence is TGCGCCAGCAGCCCAGGACAGTATAGCAATCAGCCCCAGCATTTT. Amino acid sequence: CASSPGQYSNQPQHF.

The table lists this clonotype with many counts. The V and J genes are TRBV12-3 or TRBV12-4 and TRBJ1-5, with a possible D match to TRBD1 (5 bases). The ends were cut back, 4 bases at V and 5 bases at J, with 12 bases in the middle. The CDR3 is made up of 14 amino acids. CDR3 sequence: CASSSGDGYQPQHF. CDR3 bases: TGTGCCAGCAGTTCGGGGGACGGATATCAGCCCCAGCATTTT.

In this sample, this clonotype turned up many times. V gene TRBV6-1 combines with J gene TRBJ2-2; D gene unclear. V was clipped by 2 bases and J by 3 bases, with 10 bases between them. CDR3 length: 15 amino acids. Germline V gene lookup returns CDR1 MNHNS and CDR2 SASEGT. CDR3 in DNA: TGTGCCAGCAGTGAAAGAAACACTTACACCGGGGAGCTGTTTTTT. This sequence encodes CASSERNTYTGELFF.

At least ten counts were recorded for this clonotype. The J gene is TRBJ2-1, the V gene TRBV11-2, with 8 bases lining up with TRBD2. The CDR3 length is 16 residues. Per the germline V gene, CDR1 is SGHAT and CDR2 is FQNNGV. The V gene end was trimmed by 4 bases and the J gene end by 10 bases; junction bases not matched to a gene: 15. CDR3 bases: TGTGCCAGCAGCTCGGGGGGGACTAGGGAGGTTAAGGAGCAGTTCTTC. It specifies CASSSGGTREVKEQFF.

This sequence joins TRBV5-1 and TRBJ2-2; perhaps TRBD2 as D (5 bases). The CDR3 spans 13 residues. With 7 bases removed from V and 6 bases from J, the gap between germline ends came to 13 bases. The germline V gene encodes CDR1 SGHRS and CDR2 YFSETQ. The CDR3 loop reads CASVGVNAGELFF. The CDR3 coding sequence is TGCGCCAGCGTCGGGGTCAACGCCGGGGAGCTGTTTTTT. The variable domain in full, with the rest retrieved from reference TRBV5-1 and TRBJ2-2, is KAGVTQTPRYLIKTRGQQVTLSCSPISGHRSVSWYQQTPGQGLQFLFEYFSETQRNKGNFPGRFSGRQFSNSRSEMNVSTLELGDSALYLCASVGVNAGELFFGEGSRLTVL.

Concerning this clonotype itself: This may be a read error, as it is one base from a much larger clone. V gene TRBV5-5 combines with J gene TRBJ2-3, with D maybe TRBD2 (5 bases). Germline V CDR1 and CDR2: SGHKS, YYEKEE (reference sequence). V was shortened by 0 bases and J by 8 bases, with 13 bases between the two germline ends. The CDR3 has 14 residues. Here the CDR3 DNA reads TGTGCCAGCAGCTTGGAGGGAGCGCCCGGTACGCAGTATTTT. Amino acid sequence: CASSLEGAPGTQYF.

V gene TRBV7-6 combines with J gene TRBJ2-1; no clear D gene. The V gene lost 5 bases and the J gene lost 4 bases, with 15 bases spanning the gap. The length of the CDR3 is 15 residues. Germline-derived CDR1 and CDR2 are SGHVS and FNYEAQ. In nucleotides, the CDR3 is TGTGCCAGCAGCCTAGGTGGCTTATTATACAATGAGCAGTTCTTC. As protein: CASSLGGLLYNEQFF. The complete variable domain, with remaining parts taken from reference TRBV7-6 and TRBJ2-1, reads GAGVSQSPRYKVTKRGQDVALRCDPISGHVSLYWYRQALGQGPEFLTYFNYEAQQDKSGLPNDRFSAERPEGSISTLTIQRTEQRDSAMYRCASSLGGLLYNEQFFGPGTRLTVL.

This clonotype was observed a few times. This CDR3 is CASSLGTGYEQYF. The CDR3 DNA reads TGTGCCAGCAGCTTGGGGACCGGCTACGAGCAGTACTTC. The rearrangement joins TRBV7-9 to TRBJ2-7; D is perhaps TRBD1 or TRBD2 (5 bases each). This CDR3 is built from 13 residues. The V gene's germline CDR1 is SEHNR and CDR2 FQNEAQ (reference sequence). Trimming removed 3 bases at V and 3 bases at J, with 9 bases between.

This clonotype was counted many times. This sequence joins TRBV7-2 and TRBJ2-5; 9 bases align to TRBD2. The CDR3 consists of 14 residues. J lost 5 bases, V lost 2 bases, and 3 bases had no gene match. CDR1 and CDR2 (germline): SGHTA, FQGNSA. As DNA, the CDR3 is TGTGCCAGCAGCTTAATCGCGGGAGGGGAGACCCAGTACTTC. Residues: CASSLIAGGETQYF.

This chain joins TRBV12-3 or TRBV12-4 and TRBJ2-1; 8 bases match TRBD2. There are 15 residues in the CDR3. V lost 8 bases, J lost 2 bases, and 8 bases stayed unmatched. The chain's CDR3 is CASSGGEGPYNEQFF. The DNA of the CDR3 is TGTGCCAGCTCGGGGGGGGAGGGCCCCTACAATGAGCAGTTCTTC.

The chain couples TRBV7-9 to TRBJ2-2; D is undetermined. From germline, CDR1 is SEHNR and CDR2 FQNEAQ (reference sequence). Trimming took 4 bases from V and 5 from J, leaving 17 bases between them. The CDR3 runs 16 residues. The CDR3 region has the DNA TGTGCCAGCAGCTCCGGTACTAACGCAAGGACCGGGGAGCTGTTTTTT. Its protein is CASSSGTNARTGELFF.

Here the CDR3 reads CASSLSLRRFQYNEQFF. The CDR3 bases are TGTGCCAGCAGCTTATCGCTCAGGAGATTTCAGTACAATGAGCAGTTCTTC. This chain joins TRBV7-9 and TRBJ2-1; no reliable D call. The CDR3 loop spans 17 amino acids. V was clipped by 2 bases and J by 4 bases, with 18 bases between them. From germline, CDR1 is SEHNR and CDR2 FQNEAQ (reference sequence).

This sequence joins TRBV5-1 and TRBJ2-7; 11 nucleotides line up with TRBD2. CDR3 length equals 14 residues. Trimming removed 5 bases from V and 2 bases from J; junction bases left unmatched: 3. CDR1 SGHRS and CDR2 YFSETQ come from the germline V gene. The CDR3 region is CASSRLAGTYEQYF. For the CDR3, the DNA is TGCGCCAGCAGTCGACTAGCGGGAACCTACGAGCAGTACTTC.

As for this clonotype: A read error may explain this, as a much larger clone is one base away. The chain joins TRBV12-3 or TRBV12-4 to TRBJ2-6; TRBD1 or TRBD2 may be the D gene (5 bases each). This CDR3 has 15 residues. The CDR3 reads CASSTRGSGADVLTF. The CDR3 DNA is TGTGCCAGCAGTACACGGGGCTCTGGGGCCGACGTCCTGACTTTC.

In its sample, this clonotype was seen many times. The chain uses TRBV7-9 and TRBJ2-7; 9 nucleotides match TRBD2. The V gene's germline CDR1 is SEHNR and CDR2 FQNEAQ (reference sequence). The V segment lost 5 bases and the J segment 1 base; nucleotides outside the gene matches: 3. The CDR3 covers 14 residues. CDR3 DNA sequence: TGTGCCAGCAGCAGGACTAGCGCTTCCTACGAGCAGTACTTC. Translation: CASSRTSASYEQYF.

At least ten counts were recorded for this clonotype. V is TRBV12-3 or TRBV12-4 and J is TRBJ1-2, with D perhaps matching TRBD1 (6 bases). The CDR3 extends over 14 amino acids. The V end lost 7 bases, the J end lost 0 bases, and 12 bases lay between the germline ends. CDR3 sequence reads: CASKKQGPNYGYTF. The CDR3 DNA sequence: TGTGCCAGCAAGAAACAGGGCCCTAACTATGGCTACACCTTC.

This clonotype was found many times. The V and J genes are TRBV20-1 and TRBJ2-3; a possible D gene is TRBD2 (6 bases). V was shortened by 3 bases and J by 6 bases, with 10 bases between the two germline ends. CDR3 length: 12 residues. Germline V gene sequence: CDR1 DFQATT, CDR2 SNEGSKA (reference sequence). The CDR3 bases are TGCAGTGCTAGGGGACTGGAGGATACGCAGTATTTT. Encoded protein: CSARGLEDTQYF.

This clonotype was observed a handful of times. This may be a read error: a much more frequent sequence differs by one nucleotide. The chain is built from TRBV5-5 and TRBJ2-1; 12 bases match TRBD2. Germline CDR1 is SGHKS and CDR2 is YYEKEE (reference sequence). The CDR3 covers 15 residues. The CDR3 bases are TGTGACAGCAGCCTAAGACTAGCGGGAGCCAATGAGCAGTTCTTC. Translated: CDSSLRLAGANEQFF.

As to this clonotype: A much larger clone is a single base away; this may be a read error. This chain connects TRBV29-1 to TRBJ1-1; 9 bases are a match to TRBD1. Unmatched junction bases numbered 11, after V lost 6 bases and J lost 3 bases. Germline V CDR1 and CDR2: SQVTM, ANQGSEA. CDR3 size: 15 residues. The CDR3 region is CSVAQGAGVYTEAFF. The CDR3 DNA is TGCAGCGTAGCACAGGGGGCGGGTGTGTACACTGAAGCTTTCTTT.

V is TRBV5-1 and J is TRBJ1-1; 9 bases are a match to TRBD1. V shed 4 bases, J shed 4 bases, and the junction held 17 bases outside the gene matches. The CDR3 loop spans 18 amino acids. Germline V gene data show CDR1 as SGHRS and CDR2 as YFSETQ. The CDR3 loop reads CASSLKGDRESLATEAFF. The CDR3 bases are TGCGCCAGCAGCCTCAAGGGGGACAGGGAGTCTCTAGCCACTGAAGCTTTCTTT.

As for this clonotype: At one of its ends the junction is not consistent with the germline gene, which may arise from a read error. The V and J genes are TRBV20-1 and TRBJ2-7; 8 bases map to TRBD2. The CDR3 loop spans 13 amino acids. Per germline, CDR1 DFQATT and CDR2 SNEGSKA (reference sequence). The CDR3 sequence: CGALGLGLDEQYF. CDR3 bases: TGCGGTGCTCTGGGACTAGGGCTCGACGAGCAGTACTTC.

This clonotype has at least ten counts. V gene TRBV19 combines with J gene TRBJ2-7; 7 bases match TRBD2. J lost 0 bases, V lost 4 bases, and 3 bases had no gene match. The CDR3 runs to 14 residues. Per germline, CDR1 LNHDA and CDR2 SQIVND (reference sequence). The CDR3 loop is CASSKGGTSYEQYF. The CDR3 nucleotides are TGTGCCAGTAGTAAGGGAGGGACCTCCTACGAGCAGTACTTC.

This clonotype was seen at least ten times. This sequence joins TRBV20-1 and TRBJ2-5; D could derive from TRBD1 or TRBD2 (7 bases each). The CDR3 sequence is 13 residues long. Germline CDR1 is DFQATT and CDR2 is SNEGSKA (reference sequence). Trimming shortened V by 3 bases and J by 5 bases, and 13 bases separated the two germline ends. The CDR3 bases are TGCAGTGCTAGTTCGCAGGGGGGGGAGACCCAGTACTTC. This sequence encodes CSASSQGGETQYF.

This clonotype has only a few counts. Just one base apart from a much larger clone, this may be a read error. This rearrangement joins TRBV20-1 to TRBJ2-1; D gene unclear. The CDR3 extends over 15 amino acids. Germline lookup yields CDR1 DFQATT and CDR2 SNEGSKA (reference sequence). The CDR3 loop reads CSARDLGFSYNERFF. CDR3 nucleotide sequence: TGCAGTGCTAGAGATTTAGGGTTTTCCTACAATGAGCGGTTCTTC.

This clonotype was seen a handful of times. CDR3 in amino acids: CASSIFPGLSYEQYF. In nucleotides, the CDR3 is TGTGCCAGTAGTATCTTCCCGGGACTAAGCTACGAGCAGTACTTC. This rearrangement joins TRBV19 to TRBJ2-7; 7 bases are a match to TRBD2. This CDR3 spans 15 amino acids. CDR1 and CDR2 from the germline V gene are LNHDA and SQIVND (reference sequence). The trim removed 3 bases at V and 3 bases at J, leaving 8 bases unmatched.

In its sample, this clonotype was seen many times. The CDR3: CSVSMRLTSTDTQYF. CDR3 DNA sequence: TGCAGTGTCTCCATGAGGCTAACTAGCACAGATACGCAGTATTTT. The chain combines TRBV20-1 with TRBJ2-3; D is undetermined. This CDR3 region has 15 residues. V gave up 7 bases and J gave up 0 bases, with 17 bases separating them. Germline V gene sequence: CDR1 DFQATT, CDR2 SNEGSKA (reference sequence).